Each of the 16 T cell receptor beta chains below was sequenced from the same sample in a study of cytomegalovirus exposure and HLA in healthy donors. The table came from immunoSEQ multiplex PCR; TCRdb's copy has only in-frame clones and leaves some out. The repertoire holds about 260,000 clones, with roughly 88% as singletons. Sequenced material: PBMCs. The receptors stem from a woman in her thirties in good health and CMV-seronegative.

V and J are TRBV14 and TRBJ2-1; weak D call: TRBD2 (7 bases). V shed 4 bases and J shed 7 bases, with 23 bases lying between them. This CDR3 spans 17 amino acids. The germline V gene encodes CDR1 SGHDN and CDR2 FVKESK. The CDR3 DNA reads TGTGCCAGCAGCCCCACCTCTTGGGGGGAGGGGGAGAATGAGCAGTTCTTC. This gives the protein CASSPTSWGEGENEQFF.

The chain links TRBV28 to TRBJ1-5; 7 bases match TRBD1. There are 16 residues in the CDR3. After removal of 3 bases from V and 5 bases from J, the junction contained 10 bases not matched to a gene. Germline V gene data show CDR1 as MDHEN and CDR2 as SYDVKM. The CDR3 loop is CASSFRQGPVDQPQHF. In nucleotides, the CDR3 is TGTGCCAGCAGTTTCCGACAGGGACCGGTGGATCAGCCCCAGCATTTT.

The chain has TRBV28 and TRBJ2-5; the D gene is possibly TRBD2 (5 bases). There are 13 residues in the CDR3. The V and J ends lost 6 bases and 5 bases respectively, with 13 bases between them. Germline CDR1 MDHEN, CDR2 SYDVKM. The CDR3 is CASSKYRGETQYF. CDR3 bases: TGTGCCAGCAGCAAATACCGGGGTGAGACCCAGTACTTC.

The rearrangement uses TRBV25-1 and TRBJ1-2, with a possible D match to TRBD1 (5 bases). The CDR3 spans 16 residues. Trimming cost V 3 bases and J 1 base, with 15 bases left between them. Germline CDR1 MGHDK, CDR2 SYGVNS. In DNA, the CDR3 is TGTGCCAGCAGTGATTGGGGGGTAAAGGGTAACTATGGCTACACCTTC. Residues: CASSDWGVKGNYGYTF.

The chain carries TRBV5-6 and TRBJ2-1; 7 positions match TRBD2. The V gene's germline CDR1 is SGHDT and CDR2 YYEEEE. J was trimmed by 6 bases and V by 0 bases; bases with no gene match: 15. The CDR3 has 18 amino acids. CDR3 in amino acids: CASSLDWGEGRGRNEQFF. CDR3 DNA: TGTGCCAGCAGCTTGGACTGGGGGGAGGGCCGAGGACGCAATGAGCAGTTCTTC.

The chain carries TRBV28 and TRBJ1-1, with a weak D call TRBD1 (5 bases). CDR3 length equals 11 residues. V was shortened by 6 bases and J by 7 bases, with 9 bases between the two germline ends. The germline V gene encodes CDR1 MDHEN and CDR2 SYDVKM. In DNA, the CDR3 is TGTGCCAGCAGGGGGACGGATGAAGCTTTCTTT. This codes for CASRGTDEAFF.

This clone was counted only a few times. The rearrangement uses TRBV6-1 and TRBJ2-2; tentative D call: TRBD2 (6 bases). The germline CDR1 and CDR2 sequences are MNHNS and SASEGT. V was trimmed by 5 bases and J by 0 bases, leaving 10 bases between them. This CDR3 has 15 amino acids. CDR3 region: CASSLAETNTGELFF. CDR3 in DNA: TGTGCCAGCAGTTTAGCGGAAACGAACACCGGGGAGCTGTTTTTT.

This clone was seen only a few times. The rearrangement uses TRBV2 and TRBJ2-5; maybe TRBD1 (5 bases). This CDR3 spans 15 amino acids. Germline assignment: CDR1 SNHLY and CDR2 FYNNEI. V was cut by 1 base and J by 1 base, with 10 bases left in between. This CDR3 is CASSEVRGSQETQYF. CDR3 sequence (DNA): TGTGCCAGCAGTGAAGTAAGGGGCAGCCAAGAGACCCAGTACTTC.

V gene TRBV7-3 combines with J gene TRBJ1-4; 10 positions match TRBD1. CDR3 size: 18 residues. J gave up 0 bases and V 5 bases, and 9 bases lay outside the gene matches. CDR1 and CDR2 (germline): SGHTA, FQGTGA. The DNA of the CDR3 is TGTGCCAGCAGCCTTAAGGGGACAGGGGCCCCAACTAATGAAAAACTGTTTTTT. Amino acids: CASSLKGTGAPTNEKLFF.

This sequence joins TRBV10-3 and TRBJ2-7; either TRBD1 or TRBD2 may fit D (5 bases each). The CDR3 covers 14 residues. Trimming cost V 6 bases and J 0 bases, with 12 bases left between them. Looked up from germline, CDR1 is ENHRY and CDR2 is SYGVKD. CDR3 amino acids: CAIRGTFSSYEQYF. CDR3 DNA sequence: TGTGCCATCAGGGGGACGTTTAGCTCCTACGAGCAGTACTTC.

The chain recombines TRBV6-1 with TRBJ2-7; maybe TRBD1 (6 bases). Trimming removed 4 bases from V and 2 bases from J, with 15 bases in between. The CDR3 is 15 residues long. Germline CDR1 MNHNS, CDR2 SASEGT. The CDR3 DNA follows: TGTGCCAGCAGTGTTTCGACAGGCTTCGCCTACGAGCAGTACTTC. It encodes CASSVSTGFAYEQYF.

This clone was recorded only once. J is TRBJ2-5 and V is TRBV14; D possibly matches TRBD1 or TRBD2 (5 bases each). The V gene lost 4 bases and the J gene lost 2 bases, with 20 bases spanning the gap. Germline V gene lookup returns CDR1 SGHDN and CDR2 FVKESK. The CDR3 extends over 17 amino acids. The CDR3 bases are TGTGCCAGCAGCCCGGGACGGGGTTTTGAGGTACAAGAGACCCAGTACTTC. This codes for CASSPGRGFEVQETQYF.

This rearrangement joins TRBV6-4 to TRBJ1-2; TRBD1 matches 7 bases. J gave up 8 bases and V 0 bases, and 9 bases lay outside the gene matches. Germline values: CDR1 MRHNA, CDR2 SNTAGT. This CDR3 has 15 residues. CDR3 nucleotide sequence: TGTGCCAGCAGTGACTCGCGGACAGGACCTGACGGCTACACCTTC. The encoded protein is CASSDSRTGPDGYTF.

The chain combines TRBV7-2 with TRBJ2-7; D possibly uses TRBD1 or TRBD2 (5 bases each). V was trimmed by 5 bases and J by 4 bases, leaving 18 bases between them. This CDR3 has 15 amino acids. The germline CDR1 and CDR2 sequences are SGHTA and FQGNSA. The CDR3 reads CASSPTRGKGYEQYF. CDR3 sequence (DNA): TGTGCCAGCAGCCCGACACGGGGCAAGGGGTACGAGCAGTACTTC.

The rearrangement links TRBV5-1 to TRBJ2-1, with 10 nucleotides matching TRBD2. In germline, CDR1 is SGHRS, CDR2 YFSETQ. This CDR3 is built from 16 residues. V gave up 0 bases and J gave up 4 bases; unmatched junction bases: 4. The CDR3: CASSLAGLAEYNEQFF. Here the CDR3 DNA reads TGCGCCAGCAGCTTGGCCGGACTAGCGGAGTACAATGAGCAGTTCTTC.

In the case of this clone: This CDR3 is also generated by other DNA sequences in the sample. V and J are TRBV7-9 and TRBJ2-7, with D unclear. V was trimmed by 5 bases and J by 1 base, leaving 6 bases between them. Germline CDR1 SEHNR, CDR2 FQNEAQ (reference sequence). The CDR3 length is 12 residues. The CDR3 DNA follows: TGTGCCAGCAGCCCGAGTTCCTACGAGCAGTACTTC. Amino acids: CASSPSSYEQYF.